The 14 T cell receptor beta chains below come from one sample, sequenced in a study of blood T cell repertoires in COVID-19. TCRdb's copy holds only in-frame clones and misses some; the assay was immunoSEQ multiplex PCR. The sample contains fewer than 250,000 clones, around four fifths of which appear only once. What was sequenced was peripheral blood. Receptors originate from a woman in her forties or fifties with acute or convalescent COVID-19.

The chain couples TRBV9 to TRBJ2-2; D is perhaps TRBD2 (6 bases). The V end lost 2 bases, the J end lost 6 bases, and 20 bases lay between the germline ends. Germline V gives CDR1 SGDLS, CDR2 YYNGEE. This CDR3 has 17 amino acids. The CDR3 here is CASSVRSSGLVPGELFF. CDR3 DNA sequence: TGTGCCAGCAGCGTCCGATCCAGCGGGCTCGTCCCCGGGGAGCTGTTTTTT.

The CDR3, as DNA: TGTGCCAGCAGTCCCGGGACTAGCGGCTACAATGAGCAGTTCTTC. Encoded protein: CASSPGTSGYNEQFF. The chain joins TRBV6-5 to TRBJ2-1, with 11 bases aligning to TRBD2. The junction had 3 bases not matched to a gene; V was cut back by 5 bases and J by 3 bases. This CDR3 has 15 residues. Germline CDR1 reads MNHEY; CDR2 reads SVGAGI.

The chain joins TRBV7-6 to TRBJ2-1, with 8 positions matching TRBD1. Trimming cost V 5 bases and J 7 bases; bases outside gene matches: 10. This CDR3 is 15 amino acids long. CDR1 SGHVS and CDR2 FNYEAQ come from the germline V gene. CDR3 DNA sequence: TGTGCCAGCAGCCCCCAGGGGGCGTCGCAGAATGAGCAGTTCTTC. Translating gives CASSPQGASQNEQFF.

The J gene is TRBJ2-1, the V gene TRBV29-1; 9 nucleotides align to TRBD1. Germline V gene sequence: CDR1 SQVTM, CDR2 ANQGSEA. This CDR3 is 12 amino acids long. V gave up 3 bases and J gave up 8 bases; unmatched junction bases: 2. The CDR3 DNA sequence: TGCAGCGTTGAGGGACAGGGCTATGAGCAGTTCTTC. Its translation: CSVEGQGYEQFF.

This clone showed up just a few times. CDR3 nucleotide sequence: TGTGCCAGCAGTTACCGACAGGGTAGCTATGGCTACACCTTC. Translation gives CASSYRQGSYGYTF. The chain employs TRBV28 and TRBJ1-2; the match to TRBD1 covers 7 bases. Germline trimming cut 4 bases from V and 4 bases from J; bases unmatched to any gene: 6. CDR1 is MDHEN, CDR2 SYDVKM, per germline. The CDR3 is 14 amino acids.

This clone showed up just once. This chain joins TRBV6-5 and TRBJ2-3; 8 nucleotides align to TRBD1. The CDR3 runs to 15 residues. Germline CDR1 and CDR2: MNHEY and SVGAGI. V dropped 5 bases and J dropped 0; count of bases not matched to a gene: 4. CDR3 amino acids: CASSTQGASTDTQYF. Here the CDR3 DNA reads TGTGCCAGCAGTACCCAGGGGGCAAGCACAGATACGCAGTATTTT.

This clone was counted a single time. At the DNA level, this CDR3 is encoded by other sequences in the same sample as well. V gene TRBV19 combines with J gene TRBJ2-5; TRBD2 agrees at 11 bases. Germline V gene lookup returns CDR1 LNHDA and CDR2 SQIVND (reference sequence). This CDR3 has 15 residues. The trim removed 3 bases at V and 4 bases at J, leaving 4 bases unmatched. CDR3: CASSMGLAGGETQYF. CDR3 coding DNA: TGTGCCAGTAGTATGGGGCTAGCGGGAGGAGAGACCCAGTACTTC.

V gene TRBV21-1 combines with J gene TRBJ2-7; the table's D gene call, TRBD1, was not cross checked with the DNA. TRBV21-1 is recorded as a pseudogene. This CDR3 is built from 15 residues. The CDR3 reads CASSIRDRRAYEQYF. The DNA for the CDR3 is TGTGCCAGCAGCATCAGGGACAGGAGAGCCTACGAGCAGTACTTC.

This clone was detected only once. The genes are TRBV3-1 (or the pseudogene TRBV3-2) and TRBJ2-1, with 7 bases fitting TRBD2. The CDR3 is 15 residues long. Germline CDR1 is LGHDT and CDR2 is YNNKEL (reference sequence). V shed 0 bases, J shed 5 bases, and the junction held 4 bases outside the gene matches. The chain's CDR3 is CASSQEGTTDNEQFF. In nucleotides, the CDR3 is TGTGCCAGCAGCCAAGAGGGGACTACCGACAATGAGCAGTTCTTC.

This sequence joins TRBV24-1 and TRBJ1-5, with TRBD1 identical over 12 bases. The CDR3 spans 16 residues. V trimming: 3 bases; J trimming: 5 bases; junction bases outside the gene matches: 4. Germline V gene lookup returns CDR1 KGHDR and CDR2 SFDVKD. The CDR3 here is CATSDGDRGQDQPQHF. CDR3 sequence (DNA): TGTGCCACCAGTGATGGGGACAGGGGGCAGGATCAGCCCCAGCATTTT.

The chain couples TRBV3-1 (or the pseudogene TRBV3-2) to TRBJ2-7, with 8 bases identical to TRBD2. The CDR3 spans 15 residues. Germline-derived CDR1 and CDR2 are LGHDT and YNNKEL (reference sequence). V was pared by 3 bases and J by 7 bases, with 11 bases of the junction left unmatched. The CDR3 DNA follows: TGTGCCAGCAGCCAGTTAGCGGGATCCTCGGGGGAGCAGTACTTC. Protein: CASSQLAGSSGEQYF.

This clone has just one count. The chain has TRBV3-1 (or the pseudogene TRBV3-2) and TRBJ2-5; possibly TRBD2 for D (6 bases). The CDR3 runs 13 residues. Germline CDR1 is LGHDT and CDR2 is YNNKEL (reference sequence). V was pared by 4 bases and J by 3 bases, with 9 bases between. The CDR3 loop is CASSLLAEETQYF. The CDR3 nucleotides read TGTGCCAGCAGCCTCTTAGCGGAAGAGACCCAGTACTTC.

V and J are TRBV28 and TRBJ2-7, with a tentative D call TRBD2 (6 bases). The CDR3 sequence is 15 residues long. V lost 0 bases and J lost 4, with 13 bases in between. The germline V gene has CDR1 MDHEN and CDR2 SYDVKM. The CDR3 protein is CASSLWDSGLYEQYF. The DNA of the CDR3 is TGTGCCAGCAGTTTATGGGATAGCGGCCTATACGAGCAGTACTTC.

The V gene is TRBV7-9, the J gene TRBJ2-7, with TRBD2 matching 9 bases. Germline V gene lookup returns CDR1 SEHNR and CDR2 FQNEAQ (reference sequence). The CDR3 totals 15 residues. Trimming at V came to 1 base and at J to 5 bases, leaving 6 bases not matched to a gene. This CDR3 reads CASSLGIAGVNEQYF. As DNA, the CDR3 is TGTGCCAGCAGCTTAGGGATAGCGGGAGTCAACGAGCAGTACTTC.